These 11 T cell receptor beta chains were all obtained from the same sample, sequenced in a study of identical twins. TCRdb passed the 5' RACE reads through MiXCR, listing each CDR3 protein once. Altogether about 1.7 million distinct CDR3 sequences are present, around 29% being singletons, with the ten largest covering 0.27%. The sample comprised cord blood. Receptors were obtained from a newborn girl in good health.

This clonotype was counted only a few times. The chain combines TRBV29-1 with TRBJ2-7; 9 bases align to TRBD1. Germline CDR1 and CDR2: SQVTM and ANQGSEA. After removal of 6 bases from V and 6 bases from J, the junction contained 9 bases not matched to a gene. This CDR3 has 13 residues. CDR3 DNA sequence: TGCAGCGTGAGGGGACAGGGCTACGGCGAGCAGTACTTC. Translation: CSVRGQGYGEQYF.

This clonotype was counted a few times. The CDR3 DNA reads as TGTGCCAGCAGCCACAGGGTGAATCAGCCCCAGCATTTT. Its translation is CASSHRVNQPQHF. The gene calls are TRBV3-1 and TRBJ1-5; possible D gene TRBD1, 5 bases. The CDR3 contains 13 residues. V gave up 3 bases and J gave up 4 bases, with 7 bases separating them. Germline V gene sequence: CDR1 LGHDT, CDR2 YNNKEL (reference sequence).

This sequence joins TRBV20-1 and TRBJ2-1; TRBD2 matches at 8 bases. Germline V CDR1 and CDR2: DFQATT, SNEGSKA (reference sequence). Germline trimming cut 6 bases from V and 2 bases from J; bases unmatched to any gene: 3. The length of the CDR3 is 13 residues. The CDR3: CSAMGLAYNEQFF. The CDR3 nucleotides are TGCAGTGCGATGGGACTAGCCTACAATGAGCAGTTCTTC.

This chain uses TRBV30 with TRBJ2-4, with D maybe TRBD2 (5 bases). The J call may be in error: the DNA end matches TRBJ2-7 better. Looked up from germline, CDR1 is GTSNPN and CDR2 is SVGIG (reference sequence). This CDR3 has 13 residues. The CDR3 DNA is TGTGCCTGGAGGGCCGGGAACTCCTACGAGCAGTACTTC. This gives the protein CAWRAGNSYEQYF.

This clonotype has only a few counts. The J gene is TRBJ2-1, the V gene TRBV12-3 or TRBV12-4, with a weak D call TRBD2 (6 bases). V gave up 3 bases and J gave up 7 bases, with 10 bases separating them. The CDR3 is 13 amino acids. The CDR3 bases are TGTGCCAGCAGTTTCTTCGCGGGGAATGAGCAGTTCTTC. It codes for CASSFFAGNEQFF.

This clonotype was detected a few times. J is TRBJ1-4 and V is TRBV4-1, with D unclear. This CDR3 spans 16 amino acids. CDR1 is MGHRA and CDR2 is YSYEKL in the germline V gene. Trimming stripped 2 bases from V and 4 bases from J, with 14 bases between. CDR3 loop: CASSQIPSRINEKLFF. The DNA for the CDR3 is TGCGCCAGCAGCCAAATCCCGTCCAGGATTAATGAAAAACTGTTTTTT.

The chain's CDR3 is CSASGSPGGYTF. DNA of the CDR3: TGCAGTGCATCGGGCTCCCCGGGCGGCTACACCTTC. The chain is built from TRBV20-1 and TRBJ1-2, with D unclear. Germline assignment: CDR1 DFQATT and CDR2 SNEGSKA (reference sequence). CDR3 length: 12 amino acids. Deletions cut 6 bases from V and 8 bases from J, with 16 bases between.

The chain joins TRBV19 to TRBJ2-1; D gene unclear. V was clipped by 1 base and J by 2 bases, with 9 bases between them. Germline CDR1 reads LNHDA; CDR2 reads SQIVND (reference sequence). The CDR3 sequence is 15 residues long. CDR3 DNA sequence: TGTGCCAGTAGTATAGTAACAGTCCCCTACAATGAGCAGTTCTTC. Protein sequence: CASSIVTVPYNEQFF.

The CDR3 nucleotides read TGTGCCAGCAGCCGGCACAGGGCAACTAATGAAAAACTGTTTTTT. Its translation: CASSRHRATNEKLFF. The rearrangement links TRBV11-2 to TRBJ1-4, with a weak D call TRBD1 (6 bases). This CDR3 has 15 residues. Germline V gene data show CDR1 as SGHAT and CDR2 as FQNNGV. The germline V and J ends were trimmed by 5 bases and 0 bases, with 10 bases remaining between them. Together with reference TRBV11-2 and TRBJ1-4, the CDR3 gives the full variable domain: EAGVAQSPRYKIIEKRQSVAFWCNPISGHATLYWYQQILGQGPKLLIQFQNNGVVDDSQLPKDRFSAERLKGVDSTLKIQPAKLEDSAVYLCASSRHRATNEKLFFGSGTQLSVL.

The rearrangement links TRBV10-2 to TRBJ2-1; 8 bases line up with TRBD2. The CDR3 loop spans 11 amino acids. The V segment lost 4 bases and the J segment 13 bases; nucleotides outside the gene matches: 3. Germline assignment: CDR1 WSHSY and CDR2 SAAADI. The CDR3 DNA is TGCGCCAGCAGTGCGGGGGGGCTACAGTTCTTC. Translated: CASSAGGLQFF.

This clonotype was seen only a few times. This chain joins TRBV7-2 and TRBJ2-7, with 7 bases that match TRBD2. This CDR3 has 14 amino acids. After removal of 4 bases from V and 4 bases from J, the junction contained 7 bases not matched to a gene. Germline V gene lookup returns CDR1 SGHTA and CDR2 FQGNSA. The CDR3 region has the DNA TGTGCCAGCAGCTATATAGCGGGCTGGTACGAGCAGTACTTC. It translates to CASSYIAGWYEQYF.